The 8 T cell receptor beta chains given below trace back to one sample, sequenced in a study of CD8+CD57+ T cells in acquired aplastic anemia. Those patients picked for sequencing had displayed CD8+CD57+ cell expansion on flow cytometry. For CDR3 and TCR beta VDJ profiling, genomic DNA was the template used. One entry per CDR3 protein, called by TCRdb with MiXCR from the reads. The table has around 190,000 distinct CDR3 sequences, around 50% seen once. Sequencing input: sorted CD4+, CD8+, or CD8+CD57+ T cells (not recorded which) from PBMCs. The receptor set was obtained from a human donor with aplastic anemia.

The genes are TRBV5-1 and TRBJ2-5, with D perhaps matching TRBD1 (6 bases). This CDR3 spans 14 amino acids. Trimming stripped 4 bases from V and 2 bases from J, with 12 bases between. CDR1 and CDR2 (germline): SGHRS, YFSETQ. The CDR3 sequence: CASSRGQPQETQYF. CDR3 DNA sequence: TGCGCCAGCAGCAGAGGACAGCCTCAAGAGACCCAGTACTTC. Using reference TRBV5-1 and TRBJ2-5 for the parts outside the CDR3, the full variable domain is KAGVTQTPRYLIKTRGQQVTLSCSPISGHRSVSWYQQTPGQGLQFLFEYFSETQRNKGNFPGRFSGRQFSNSRSEMNVSTLELGDSALYLCASSRGQPQETQYFGPGTRLLVL.

This clonotype was seen once. The rearrangement uses TRBV7-3 and TRBJ1-2; 7 bases match TRBD1. The trim removed 4 bases at V and 6 bases at J, leaving 8 bases unmatched. There are 14 residues in the CDR3. Looked up from germline, CDR1 is SGHTA and CDR2 is FQGTGA. The chain's CDR3 is CASSSGGRGHGYTF. The CDR3 bases are TGTGCCAGCAGCTCCGGAGGGAGGGGGCATGGCTACACCTTC. Together with reference TRBV7-3 and TRBJ1-2, the CDR3 gives the full variable domain: GAGVSQTPSNKVTEKGKYVELRCDPISGHTALYWYRQSLGQGPEFLIYFQGTGAADDSGLPNDRFFAVRPEGSVSTLKIQRTERGDSAVYLCASSSGGRGHGYTFGSGTRLTVV.

This chain connects TRBV7-9 to TRBJ2-7; D is ambiguous. The CDR3 contains 13 residues. Germline V lookup: CDR1 SEHNR, CDR2 FQNEAQ (reference sequence). Between the trimmed V and J ends, which lost 6 bases and 4 bases, there was a span of 13 bases. CDR3 in DNA: TGTGCCAGCAGTTACTCGCTTTCGTACGAGCAGTACTTC. As protein: CASSYSLSYEQYF.

This clonotype was observed a single time. The chain joins TRBV20-1 to TRBJ2-3, with D perhaps matching TRBD2 (6 bases). Germline V lookup: CDR1 DFQATT, CDR2 SNEGSKA (reference sequence). CDR3 length: 15 residues. V was pared by 0 bases and J by 6 bases, with 16 bases between. Here the CDR3 reads CSARDQLALLDTQYF. The CDR3 DNA reads as TGCAGTGCTAGAGATCAGCTAGCGCTCTTGGATACGCAGTATTTT.

This clonotype occurred once. The rearrangement uses TRBV19 and TRBJ1-2; D is possibly TRBD1 (6 bases). The CDR3 spans 13 residues. V was clipped by 7 bases and J by 3 bases, with 12 bases between them. From germline, CDR1 is LNHDA and CDR2 SQIVND (reference sequence). Here the CDR3 reads CASKNRDDYGYTF. CDR3 bases: TGTGCCAGTAAGAACAGGGACGACTATGGCTACACCTTC.

This clonotype was recorded many times. The CDR3 protein is CASNRLGRAQYF. CDR3 DNA sequence: TGTGCCAGCAACAGACTAGGCCGTGCGCAGTATTTT. J is TRBJ2-3 and V is TRBV6-5, with D perhaps TRBD2 (6 bases). The germline V gene has CDR1 MNHEY and CDR2 SVGAGI. Deletions cut 7 bases from V and 10 bases from J, with 15 bases between. The CDR3 extends over 12 amino acids.

This clonotype has ten or more counts. The chain carries TRBV3-1 and TRBJ1-2, with a tentative D call TRBD1 (5 bases). This CDR3 contains 15 residues. Per the germline V gene, CDR1 is LGHDT and CDR2 is YNNKEL (reference sequence). The V end was cut by 0 bases, the J end by 5 bases, with 13 bases between. The CDR3 loop reads CASSQDSRVGYGYTF. Here the CDR3 DNA reads TGTGCCAGCAGCCAAGATAGCAGGGTCGGGTATGGCTACACCTTC.

About this clonotype itself: Mismatch with germline at one junction end may stem from a read error. CDR3 protein: CTSSGGAGADTQYF. CDR3 bases: TGCACCTCAAGCGGGGGGGCCGGGGCAGATACGCAGTATTTT. The chain employs TRBV10-3 and TRBJ2-3; 10 nucleotides align to TRBD2. This CDR3 has 14 amino acids. Germline V gene sequence: CDR1 ENHRY, CDR2 SYGVKD.